These 8 T cell receptor beta chains originate from one sample sequenced in a study of cytotoxic CD8 clonotypes in ibrutinib-treated CLL. The data were produced by immunoSEQ multiplex PCR, yet TCRdb's version contains in-frame clones alone and is incomplete. The sample has around 330,000 clones, over 60% seen once; the top ten hold roughly 6%. The sequencing used PBMCs, collected after 36 months of ibrutinib treatment. The receptors were gathered from a human donor with chronic lymphocytic leukemia.

In this sample, this clone turned up once. The V gene is TRBV19, the J gene TRBJ1-1; a weak D match, TRBD1 (5 bases). The germline V gene has CDR1 LNHDA and CDR2 SQIVND (reference sequence). The CDR3 has 19 residues. Trimming removed 1 base from V and 1 base from J, with 22 bases in between. CDR3 loop: CASSIGFWTPGRRNTEAFF. The DNA of the CDR3 is TGTGCCAGTAGTATAGGGTTTTGGACCCCGGGACGGAGGAACACTGAAGCTTTCTTT.

With regard to this clone: In the same sample, other DNA sequences code for this CDR3. J is TRBJ2-7 and V is TRBV9; TRBD1 aligns across 11 bases. This CDR3 spans 15 amino acids. Germline CDR1 and CDR2: SGDLS and YYNGEE. The junction had 2 bases not matched to a gene; V was cut back by 2 bases and J by 1 base. The CDR3 nucleotides read TGTGCCAGCAGCGTCGGACAGGGGGCATCCTACGAGCAGTACTTC. As protein: CASSVGQGASYEQYF.

J is TRBJ1-2 and V is TRBV5-1, with TRBD1 identical over 9 bases. CDR1 and CDR2 (germline): SGHRS, YFSETQ. The CDR3 runs 15 residues. The V segment lost 3 bases and the J segment 8 bases; nucleotides outside the gene matches: 11. As DNA, the CDR3 is TGCGCCAGCAGCTCCACAGGGGGCAGCCTGGAGGGCTACACCTTC. As protein: CASSSTGGSLEGYTF.

This clone turned up a few times. CDR3 DNA sequence: TGCGCCAGCAGCCAAGATGGGCAGGTATTACTCTCTGGGGCCAACGTCCTGACTTTC. It is translated as CASSQDGQVLLSGANVLTF. This chain joins TRBV4-1 and TRBJ2-6; D uncertain. This CDR3 is built from 19 residues. Germline CDR1 and CDR2: MGHRA and YSYEKL. The germline V and J ends were trimmed by 0 bases and 0 bases, with 15 bases remaining between them.

The chain couples TRBV27 to TRBJ2-7; 11 bases are a match to TRBD2. V lost 8 bases and J lost 6; bases outside the gene matches: 6. This CDR3 has 13 residues. The germline V gene encodes CDR1 MNHEY and CDR2 SMNVEV (reference sequence). CDR3 region: CASGLAGGSEQYF. The CDR3 DNA is TGTGCCAGCGGCTTAGCGGGAGGGAGCGAGCAGTACTTC.

The gene calls are TRBV6-5 and TRBJ1-1; D might be TRBD1 (5 bases). The CDR3 has 12 residues. Germline CDR1 is MNHEY and CDR2 is SVGAGI. V gave up 2 bases and J gave up 10 bases, with 11 bases separating them. CDR3 coding DNA: TGTGCCAGCAGTTACAATGGACATACAGCTTTCTTT. Its translation is CASSYNGHTAFF.

The chain links TRBV2 to TRBJ2-2; D gene unclear. V was trimmed by 6 bases and J by 4 bases, leaving 6 bases between them. Per the germline V gene, CDR1 is SNHLY and CDR2 is FYNNEI. CDR3 length: 12 residues. The CDR3 region is CASRESTGELFF. The CDR3 nucleotides read TGTGCCAGCAGGGAGAGCACCGGGGAGCTGTTTTTT. The full variable domain, in which reference TRBV2 and TRBJ2-2 provide the parts outside the CDR3, is EPEVTQTPSHQVTQMGQEVILRCVPISNHLYFYWYRQILGQKVEFLVSFYNNEISEKSEIFDDQFSVERPDGSNFTLKIRSTKLEDSAMYFCASRESTGELFFGEGSRLTVL.

This rearrangement joins TRBV9 to TRBJ2-1; 8 positions agree with TRBD2. There are 18 residues in the CDR3. CDR1 and CDR2 from the germline V gene are SGDLS and YYNGEE. J gave up 5 bases and V 3 bases, and 16 bases lay outside the gene matches. The CDR3 DNA reads TGTGCCAGCAGCGCGAGCCGTAGCGGGGCGGGGCTTGACAATGAGCAGTTCTTC. Amino acid sequence: CASSASRSGAGLDNEQFF.